This T cell receptor beta chain originates from a study of control samples from healthy donors and cancer patients. Sequencing was performed with immunoSEQ multiplex PCR; in TCRdb, only in-frame clones are kept and a portion is missing. The sample consists of 100,000 to 150,000 clones, roughly 87% of them appearing once. This TCR was sampled from a man between 18 and 35 years old in good health. Sequenced input: blood.

The CDR3 region is CASSGRGQQETQYF. The CDR3 DNA follows: TGTGCCAGCAGCGGGAGGGGACAGCAAGAGACCCAGTACTTC. The chain couples TRBV7-2 to TRBJ2-5; D assignment may be TRBD1 or TRBD2 (7 bases each). Per germline, CDR1 SGHTA and CDR2 FQGNSA. The CDR3 covers 14 residues. With 5 bases removed from V and 2 bases from J, the gap between germline ends came to 12 bases.